What follows describes a single T cell receptor beta chain. Its target antigen remains unknown. A much larger clone lies one base from this, so it may be a read error. The data were taken from a study of regulatory T cells in long-lasting Graves disease (dated by TCRdb to about 2021). Background on the whole study: Patients with newly diagnosed Graves' disease had been on antithyroid drugs for under 3 months. The study took place in China and was registered as a clinical trial. Patients with persistent Graves' disease were compared with patients with newly diagnosed Graves' disease using TCR sequencing and RNA sequencing of peripheral blood. A total of around 35 samples were covered by TCR sequencing, comprising around 13 persistent and around 20 newly diagnosed Graves' disease patients.

This sample's time point label indicates: newly diagnosed GD, antithyroid drugs for less than 3 months. RNA was extracted from PBMCs in TRIzol for both TCR sequencing and RNA sequencing. The diagnosis of Graves' disease was made according to American Thyroid Association guidelines. The patients came from an endocrinology department in Xi'an, China. Each patient gave roughly 8.4 milliliters of peripheral blood, collected in an EDTA anticoagulant tube. Ficoll Paque Plus density gradient separation was used to isolate PBMCs, and no additional T cell sorting was done. An Agilent 2100 Bioanalyzer and agarose gel were used to check RNA quality, while a NanoDrop 2000 measured RNA concentration. Paper-wide results and their limitations: Compared with newly diagnosed patients, persistent Graves' disease patients had lower TCR Shannon entropy and fewer highly expanded clones, which suggests clonal expansion. Sequencing and analysis were restricted to the TCR beta chain. Persistent disease showed preferential use of TRBV28, TRBJ1-2 and TRBJ2-5, whereas newly diagnosed disease favored TRBV20-1 and TRBJ2-1. Patients with persistent disease shared more public clonotypes (approximately 2,500) than newly diagnosed patients did (more than 900). The small sample size was acknowledged by the authors as a limitation that may reduce accuracy. Only peripheral blood was studied, because thyroid tissue, the primary lesion, was inaccessible.

Library creation used multiplex PCR. This sample was sequenced with an Illumina HiSeq 4000. To build TCR beta libraries, CDR3 regions were amplified by Arm-PCR using iRepertoire HTBI primers. Before sequencing, the PCR products went through gel purification. The published analysis was carried out like this. A total of 62 TRBV and approximately 13 TRBJ segments were identified across samples and were used for gene usage analysis of CDR3 amino acid clonotypes. Filtered high-quality paired reads were merged into contigs using COPE and FqMerger. Contigs were aligned with BLAST to IMGT TRBV, TRBD and TRBJ reference genes, and CDR3 was defined per IMGT. Clonotypes above 0.1% frequency were classified as highly expanded clones. Repertoire diversity was measured by Shannon entropy, and V-J evenness by the Gini coefficient. Clonotypes shared by more than one individual were considered public. TCRdb took the public reads, trimmed them with fastp at Q25, ran MiXCR for clone calling and kept in-frame beta chains. Entries that share a CDR3 protein sequence are merged under the most common genes and DNA. The V and J calls shown here were made by TCRdb, not taken from the authors' results. Across this sample there are around 400,000 distinct CDR3 sequences, with approximately 15% seen only once. The ten top clones hold 7.8% of the sample.

Reading from cysteine to phenylalanine, the CDR3 counts 13 amino acids. The DNA shown is the 39-base CDR3, in frame from base 1. CDR1 and CDR2, per the germline V gene, are KGHSH and LQKENI. The same data also went into a second study, on T cells in Graves' hyperthyroidism and ophthalmopathy. Looking at the second paper: A patient counted as having stable Graves' hyperthyroidism if no progression to ophthalmopathy occurred over 18 months of follow-up. Hyperthyroidism patients were newly diagnosed, with disease duration under 2 months, and aged 18 to 65 years. Any patient with an uncontrolled infection, another autoimmune disease, pregnancy or lactation was excluded. Diagnoses were based on clinical symptoms, serum thyroxine and TRAb, thyroid ultrasound and orbital computed tomography. The TCR CDR3 was subjected to a first round of RT-PCR using the HTBI primer set and the Qiagen OneStep RT-PCR kit. Most expanded thyroid clonotypes (frequency above 0.001) were also detected in blood, a finding suggesting that blood repertoires may reflect thyroid immune responses. In cross-validation, a model built on a 13 V-J signature told ophthalmopathy apart from stable hyperthyroidism with about 90% sensitivity and roughly 81% specificity, and in testing the same model reached 80%/75%. In validation, progression to ophthalmopathy was predicted by the model with roughly 71% sensitivity and about 72% specificity, a median of 6.5 months before onset. A discovery cohort of approximately 97 patients, 43 with Graves' ophthalmopathy and over 55 with stable Graves' hyperthyroidism, was used to find distinguishing TCR V-J signatures. Whether ophthalmopathy could be predicted prospectively was tested in an independent validation cohort made up of about 20 hyperthyroidism patients plus 17 patients who later progressed to ophthalmopathy. For training and testing, the 100 or so patients in the discovery cohort were randomly divided in a 7:3 ratio. In about six Graves' hyperthyroidism patients, the study also compared T-cell repertoires from thyroid tissue with T-cell repertoires from blood. Once sampling was done, hyperthyroidism patients were given methimazole at a starting dose of 30 mg daily, whereas ophthalmopathy patients were given high-dose intravenous methylprednisolone. Libraries were constructed in a second round of multiplex PCR, after which size selection and purification were carried out. Sequencing of the libraries was done on an Illumina HiSeq2000 using paired-end 100 bp reads. SOAPnuke was used to process the raw data, throwing out any read that contained adapters or uncalled bases, had a mean Phred below 15, or lacked an exact constant-primer or identifier match. COPE v1.2.5 was used to merge high-quality paired reads, and clonotypes were defined as unique nucleotide sequences. Clonotypes were aligned to IMGT TRBV, TRBD and TRBJ reference segments using MiTCR v1.1. The analysis included only V-J combinations with a frequency above 0.0001, which together covered approximately 99% of the repertoires. A TCS score was defined as the ratio between F50 (clonal expansion) and ExV (chaos), using BLOSUM62-based TCRdist between CDR3 peptides within each V-J. Welch's t-statistics and random forest reduced around 520 V-J features to roughly 13, which were used in a naive Bayes classifier (R e1071). No statistical method was used to set the sample size in advance, and investigators knew the group allocation. According to the paper, TCR Vbeta CDR3 sequencing was carried out on more than 120 peripheral blood samples, which came from fewer than 50 ophthalmopathy, around 74 hyperthyroidism and some 17 progressor patients.

Here the sequenced sample was peripheral blood mononuclear cells (PBMCs), taken at new diagnosis, from a patient treated with antithyroid drugs. The receptor's source is a woman aged 40 to 50 with Graves disease. Donor details come from another sample of the same person, matched by shared clones. The chain uses TRBV18 and TRBJ2-5; the D gene is perhaps TRBD1 or TRBD2, each of them matching over 5 bases. The DNA sequence reads TGTGCCACCTGGGCAGGGACCCAAGAGACCCCGTACTTC. The encoded protein is CATWAGTQETPYF.